This T cell receptor beta chain was captured by sequencing in a study of OX40 agonist ivuxolimab in advanced cancers. Any history of autoimmune disease or systemic immunosuppression disqualified patients. Only in-frame clones appear in the TCRdb table, and some are missing; sequencing was by immunoSEQ multiplex PCR. The data hold around 63,000 clones, with 79% observed a single time. Germline loops: CDR1 SGHVS, CDR2 FNYEAQ. This CDR3 spans 13 amino acids. The J segment lost 8 bases and the V segment lost 5 bases, leaving 8 bases of the junction unmatched. Findings and limits, study-wide: Determination of antigen specificity was not performed for the expanded peripheral T cells. In general, CD8+ T cells held more expanded clones than CD4+ did, on average. With doses of 0.1 to 3.0 mg/kg, CD4+ and CD8+ blood T cells had undergone clonal expansion by week 6.

Concerning this clone itself: No antigen is known for it.

Sequences were derived from CD4+ or CD8+ T cells sorted from blood, sampled in a trial of the OX40 agonist ivuxolimab. The chain joins TRBV7-6 to TRBJ1-2, with 7 bases identical to TRBD1. The receptor's source is an adult with an advanced solid tumor such as melanoma, head and neck, liver or kidney cancer. The CDR3 loop is CASSPRTGAGYTF. In nucleotides, the CDR3 is TGTGCCAGCAGCCCCCGGACAGGTGCGGGCTACACCTTC.